Detailed here is one TCR beta chain. Antigen unknown. This same CDR3 is encoded by further DNA sequences in the sample. This CDR3 has 14 amino acids. V shed 4 bases and J 7 bases; nucleotides not matched to a gene: 3. Germline CDR1 reads KGHSH; CDR2 reads LQKENI. This record comes from a study of T cell responses to AZD1222 COVID-19 vaccine. Regarding the study as a whole: Sampling captured repertoires only after the peak T cell response. There were vaccine-associated CD4 TCRs across spike, dominant at 160-218 and 743-854.

Libraries were prepared by immunoSEQ multiplex PCR; TCRdb keeps only in-frame clonotypes and omits some of them. This sample has 95,000 to 110,000 clones, with 87% found just once. The origin of this receptor is an adult in good health. This chain connects TRBV18 to TRBJ1-6; 8 bases are a match to TRBD1. The sample consisted of peripheral blood, taken on day 0 of AZD1222 vaccination. CDR3 DNA sequence: TGTGCCAGCTCACAGGACAGGGTCAATTCACCCCTCCACTTT. This codes for CASSQDRVNSPLHF.